Listed below are T cell receptor beta chains from one sample, sequenced in a study of T cells in Graves' hyperthyroidism and ophthalmopathy. TCRdb re-derived calls from the multiplex PCR reads in MiXCR, one entry per CDR3 protein. The table lists roughly 630,000 distinct CDR3 sequences, 15% to 17% of them singletons. Sequencing input: blood. The receptors derive from a woman in her thirties with Graves' hyperthyroidism. Both conserved end residues are part of each CDR3. Size values are once, few and many counts, or a class for expanded clones, and some rows have none.

clone_size v_call cdr3_aa
NA TRBV4-3 CASSQDPGAGGGGGRDTQYF
NA TRBV27 CASNRIGGGSYNEQFF
many TRBV7-9 CASSSSGGNEQFF
once TRBV19 CASRRASGRRGGELFF
many TRBV28 CASSFSPSGNTGELFF
many TRBV27 CASRHPGQVNTEAFF
NA TRBV10-3 CAIRTSGRFGTDTQYF
many TRBV11-2 CASSLVQWQFF
many TRBV7-9 CASSLVTAGVYEQFF
many TRBV6-2/TRBV6-3 CASSWGRTTRNEQFF
many TRBV20-1 CSAKGIVNYGYTF
NA TRBV15 CATSRAGTGADTQYF
NA TRBV4-2 CASSPGLAGEGGELLF
NA TRBV3-1 CASSQARVPNNEQFF
many TRBV5-1 CASSFGLAGVGEQFF
NA TRBV4-1 CASSLQGGTWGENEQFF
once TRBV10-3 CAISGSGRGPYEQYF
many TRBV12-3/TRBV12-4 CASSFQQAPDEKLFF
few TRBV4-1 CASSQVPSGGTDTQYF
few TRBV6-2/TRBV6-3 CASSPYLSGRAEETQYF
NA TRBV12-3/TRBV12-4 CASSTGTGTQGLKNTEAFF
many TRBV18 CASSPDFSMTEAFF
NA TRBV19 CASSTTSGRASDTQYF
NA TRBV5-6 CASKPDEGSGELFF
few TRBV10-3 CAIMGTSGSYEQYF
many TRBV4-2 CASSQDWFGSDQPQHF